A single sample is the source of the 31 T cell receptor beta chains below, sequenced in a study of blood T cell repertoires in COVID-19. Here immunoSEQ multiplex PCR was the method, and the copy in TCRdb shows in-frame clones only, minus some. This table has 150,000 or so clones, about four fifths appearing once. The sample taken for sequencing was peripheral blood. The source is a human donor with acute or convalescent COVID-19. The donor label of this sample is uncertain.

The chain uses TRBV5-6 and TRBJ1-1; D remains ambiguous. The length of the CDR3 is 15 residues. The germline V gene has CDR1 SGHDT and CDR2 YYEEEE. Trimming removed 6 bases at V and 0 bases at J, with 15 bases between. In DNA, the CDR3 is TGTGCCAGCACCTTAGCCCCCTCCATGAACACTGAAGCTTTCTTT. Translating it yields CASTLAPSMNTEAFF.

This chain connects TRBV9 to TRBJ2-3; D is perhaps TRBD2 (6 bases). Per the germline V gene, CDR1 is SGDLS and CDR2 is YYNGEE. Trimming shortened V by 1 base and J by 4 bases, and 10 bases separated the two germline ends. CDR3 length equals 14 residues. The CDR3, as DNA: TGTGCCAGCAGCGTACAGGGCGGGGCAGATACGCAGTATTTT. Its translation is CASSVQGGADTQYF.

The chain joins TRBV13 to TRBJ2-3, with 7 bases aligning to TRBD1. The CDR3 runs 13 residues. Germline CDR1 and CDR2: PRHDT and FYEKMQ (reference sequence). V was pared by 1 base and J by 9 bases, with 4 bases of the junction left unmatched. In nucleotides, the CDR3 is TGTGCCAGCAGCTTAGAGGGGGCAGTAACGCAGTATTTT. Translated, it gives CASSLEGAVTQYF.

CDR3: CASSQVEEGAFSGNTIYF. The DNA for the CDR3 is TGCGCCAGCAGCCAAGTAGAGGAAGGGGCTTTCTCTGGAAACACCATATATTTT. The chain links TRBV4-1 to TRBJ1-3, with TRBD1 as a possible D gene (5 bases). Per germline, CDR1 MGHRA and CDR2 YSYEKL. The V and J ends lost 1 base and 0 bases respectively, with 16 bases between them. The CDR3 consists of 18 residues.

Here the CDR3 reads CATSRPGVYNEQFF. The CDR3 region has the DNA TGTGCCACCTCCCGCCCAGGGGTCTACAATGAGCAGTTCTTC. The chain carries TRBV19 and TRBJ2-1, with D possibly TRBD1 on 6 matching bases. Trimming removed 10 bases at V and 3 bases at J, with 16 bases between. Looked up from germline, CDR1 is LNHDA and CDR2 is SQIVND (reference sequence). The CDR3 sequence is 14 residues long.

This chain uses TRBV7-3 with TRBJ2-3; tentative D call: TRBD1 (6 bases). The CDR3 spans 14 residues. CDR1 is SGHTA and CDR2 is FQGTGA in the germline V gene. Trimming stripped 6 bases from V and 4 bases from J, with 14 bases between. The CDR3 DNA reads TGTGCCAGCAGTTTGGGGACAACGCCAGATACGCAGTATTTT. It yields the protein CASSLGTTPDTQYF.

The V and J genes are TRBV18 and TRBJ2-1; D may be TRBD2 (7 bases). The CDR3 contains 14 residues. Germline loops: CDR1 KGHSH, CDR2 LQKENI. The ends were cut back, 2 bases at V and 5 bases at J, with 10 bases in the middle. This CDR3 reads CASSPGGGNNEQFF. The CDR3 DNA follows: TGTGCCAGCTCACCAGGCGGGGGCAACAATGAGCAGTTCTTC. The complete variable domain, with remaining parts taken from reference TRBV18 and TRBJ2-1, reads NAGVMQNPRHLVRRRGQEARLRCSPMKGHSHVYWYRQLPEEGLKFMVYLQKENIIDESGMPKERFSAEFPKEGPSILRIQQVVRGDSAAYFCASSPGGGNNEQFFGPGTRLTVL.

This clone was seen once. The chain combines TRBV5-1 with TRBJ1-2; TRBD1 matches at 8 bases. The CDR3 contains 15 residues. The V and J ends lost 2 bases and 3 bases, in that order; junction bases with no gene match: 6. Germline V gene lookup returns CDR1 SGHRS and CDR2 YFSETQ. CDR3 nucleotide sequence: TGCGCCAGCAGCTTATCAGGGGGCCAGGACTATGGCTACACCTTC. Encoded protein: CASSLSGGQDYGYTF.

The chain is built from TRBV19 and TRBJ1-1; 8 bases map to TRBD1. Germline V CDR1 and CDR2: LNHDA, SQIVND (reference sequence). The CDR3 runs 14 residues. Trimming removed 2 bases from V and 5 bases from J; junction bases left unmatched: 4. The CDR3 nucleotides read TGTGCCAGTAGTATACAGGGGGCGACGACTGAAGCTTTCTTT. Encoded protein: CASSIQGATTEAFF.

The V gene is TRBV12-3 or TRBV12-4, the J gene TRBJ1-5; no clear D gene. V was clipped by 2 bases and J by 4 bases, with 6 bases between them. This CDR3 region has 13 residues. CDR3 loop: CASSLLANQPQHF. The CDR3 DNA reads TGTGCCAGCAGTTTACTTGCGAATCAGCCCCAGCATTTT.

This chain joins TRBV9 and TRBJ2-2; the match to TRBD1 covers 9 bases. The V gene end was trimmed by 5 bases and the J gene end by 6 bases; junction bases not matched to a gene: 5. CDR1 is SGDLS and CDR2 is YYNGEE in the germline V gene. CDR3 size: 14 residues. The CDR3, as DNA: TGTGCCAGCAGTCGACAGGGGGGCGCCGGGGAGCTGTTTTTT. Protein: CASSRQGGAGELFF.

The V gene is TRBV6-5, the J gene TRBJ1-2, with a tentative D call TRBD1 (6 bases). The CDR3 is 15 residues long. Trimming stripped 7 bases from V and 5 bases from J, with 20 bases between. CDR1 MNHEY and CDR2 SVGAGI come from the germline V gene. In DNA, the CDR3 is TGTGCCAGCAATTCCCAAGGGGGGGCAGGGTATGGCTACACCTTC. Translated, it gives CASNSQGGAGYGYTF.

This rearrangement joins TRBV5-6 to TRBJ2-3, with 7 bases lining up with TRBD1. The germline V gene encodes CDR1 SGHDT and CDR2 YYEEEE. The length of the CDR3 is 15 residues. V lost 3 bases to trimming and J lost 0 bases; unmatched junction nucleotides: 4. The CDR3 is CASSWGTASTDTQYF. The CDR3, as DNA: TGTGCCAGCAGCTGGGGGACAGCCAGCACAGATACGCAGTATTTT.

The chain combines TRBV9 with TRBJ2-4, with 9 bases that match TRBD1. This CDR3 contains 17 residues. Germline CDR1 is SGDLS and CDR2 is YYNGEE. The V segment lost 0 bases and the J segment 3 bases; nucleotides outside the gene matches: 7. The CDR3 DNA follows: TGTGCCAGCAGCGTAGAGGGGGGACAGGGTCTCAAAAACATTCAGTACTTC. Protein: CASSVEGGQGLKNIQYF.

The chain couples TRBV5-1 to TRBJ1-1, with TRBD1 matching over 7 bases. Trimming at V came to 6 bases and at J to 0 bases, leaving 5 bases not matched to a gene. CDR1 is SGHRS, CDR2 YFSETQ, per germline. CDR3 length: 14 amino acids. This CDR3 reads CASTRGEMNTEAFF. CDR3 in DNA: TGCGCCAGCACCAGGGGGGAAATGAACACTGAAGCTTTCTTT.

This clone appeared a single time. Here the CDR3 reads CASSYGRDYEQYF. For the CDR3, the DNA is TGTGCCAGCAGTTATGGGAGAGACTACGAGCAGTACTTC. This chain links TRBV7-8 with TRBJ2-7; possibly TRBD2 for D (5 bases). This CDR3 has 13 amino acids. With 6 bases removed from V and 3 bases from J, the gap between germline ends came to 12 bases. Per the germline V gene, CDR1 is SGHVS and CDR2 is FQNEAQ.

The chain is built from TRBV5-6 and TRBJ1-1; possible D gene TRBD1, 5 bases. Trimming took 6 bases from V and 3 from J, leaving 21 bases between them. CDR3 length: 16 residues. CDR1 is SGHDT and CDR2 is YYEEEE in the germline V gene. In DNA form, the CDR3 reads TGTGCCAGCACAGCCCCAGGGTTAGAAACATACACTGAAGCTTTCTTT. Translation gives CASTAPGLETYTEAFF.

This clone was found once. In DNA form, the CDR3 reads TGTGCCAGCAGCTACGGGACAGGGGATGGAAACACCATATATTTT. This gives the protein CASSYGTGDGNTIYF. The chain employs TRBV7-9 and TRBJ1-3; 10 bases map to TRBD1. Germline loops: CDR1 SEHNR, CDR2 FQNEAQ (reference sequence). This CDR3 has 15 residues. V lost 4 bases and J lost 3; bases outside the gene matches: 3.

This clone was recorded only once. This rearrangement joins TRBV7-9 to TRBJ2-5; no reliable D call. The CDR3 spans 14 residues. V was cut by 2 bases and J by 4 bases, with 11 bases left in between. Germline loops: CDR1 SEHNR, CDR2 FQNEAQ (reference sequence). The CDR3 is CASSLLLASETQYF. In nucleotides, the CDR3 is TGTGCCAGCAGCTTATTGTTAGCATCAGAGACCCAGTACTTC.

The V gene is TRBV6-5, the J gene TRBJ1-5; D uncertain. The CDR3 is 12 residues long. Germline V gene data show CDR1 as MNHEY and CDR2 as SVGAGI. Trimming removed 6 bases at V and 7 bases at J, with 10 bases between. DNA for the CDR3: TGTGCCAGCAGCCTCTACGGGCAGCCCCAGCATTTT. Its protein is CASSLYGQPQHF.

This rearrangement joins TRBV5-4 to TRBJ2-5; TRBD2 matches at 12 bases. The CDR3 is 15 residues long. Germline V gene lookup returns CDR1 SGHNT and CDR2 YYREEE (reference sequence). V shed 1 base, J shed 6 bases, and the junction held 4 bases outside the gene matches. CDR3 DNA: TGTGCCAGCAGCTTGTCTAGCGGGGGGGCAAAGACCCAGTACTTC. Translation: CASSLSSGGAKTQYF.

Remarks on this clone: This may arise from a read error, as a much more abundant clone is one base away. The rearrangement uses TRBV7-9 and TRBJ2-3; D is ambiguous. Germline CDR1 SEHNR, CDR2 FQNEAQ (reference sequence). The CDR3 has 12 amino acids. V lost 6 bases and J 2 bases, leaving 6 bases between the germline ends. CDR3 DNA: TGTGCCAGCAGTCCCTACACAGATACGCAGTATTTT. Translated, it gives CASSPYTDTQYF.

DNA of the CDR3: TGTGCCAGCAGTGAAGGGGCAGGGAAGGCCAAAAACATTCAGTACTTC. Protein product: CASSEGAGKAKNIQYF. V is TRBV6-1 and J is TRBJ2-4; TRBD1 is a possible D gene (5 bases). The CDR3 spans 16 residues. V lost 1 base and J lost 1, with 11 bases in between. The germline CDR1 and CDR2 sequences are MNHNS and SASEGT.

This clone appeared a single time. V is TRBV5-1 and J is TRBJ2-2; 10 positions match TRBD1. The trim removed 4 bases at V and 7 bases at J, leaving 13 bases unmatched. Germline CDR1 reads SGHRS; CDR2 reads YFSETQ. The CDR3 has 17 amino acids. The CDR3 nucleotides read TGCGCCAGCAGCCCCCGGGACAGGGGACGTCAGGACGGGGAGCTGTTTTTT. It translates to CASSPRDRGRQDGELFF.

The rearrangement uses TRBV3-1 (or the pseudogene TRBV3-2) and TRBJ1-1, with TRBD1 as a possible D gene (5 bases). Trimming took 4 bases from V and 4 from J, leaving 13 bases between them. The CDR3 spans 14 residues. Germline loops: CDR1 LGHDT, CDR2 YNNKEL (reference sequence). The CDR3 DNA sequence: TGTGCCAGCAGCCCGTTCCTCGGGGGCACTGAAGCTTTCTTT. Amino acids: CASSPFLGGTEAFF.

The gene calls are TRBV29-1 and TRBJ2-2, with TRBD1 identical over 8 bases. Germline V gene data show CDR1 as SQVTM and CDR2 as ANQGSEA. Trimming at V came to 7 bases and at J to 0 bases, leaving 7 bases not matched to a gene. CDR3 size: 15 residues. The CDR3 DNA is TGCAGCGCCTACCAGACAGGGGCGAACACCGGGGAGCTGTTTTTT. This encodes CSAYQTGANTGELFF.

V is TRBV12-3 or TRBV12-4 and J is TRBJ1-1, with D perhaps TRBD1 (6 bases). The CDR3 sequence is 13 residues long. The V end was cut by 5 bases, the J end by 1 base, with 8 bases between. This CDR3 reads CASSGQRNTEAFF. CDR3 nucleotides: TGTGCCAGCAGTGGACAGCGGAACACTGAAGCTTTCTTT.

The chain recombines TRBV6-5 with TRBJ1-6, with a tentative D call TRBD1 (6 bases). Trimming pared 6 bases from V and 12 bases from J, leaving 15 bases between. The CDR3 length is 13 residues. Germline assignment: CDR1 MNHEY and CDR2 SVGAGI. CDR3 in amino acids: CASSLQDSLPLHF. CDR3 bases: TGTGCCAGCAGCCTACAGGACAGCCTACCCCTCCACTTT.

V gene TRBV28 combines with J gene TRBJ2-2; TRBD2 matches 12 bases. The CDR3 covers 17 residues. Per the germline V gene, CDR1 is MDHEN and CDR2 is SYDVKM. V lost 6 bases and J lost 6; bases outside the gene matches: 11. Written as DNA, the CDR3 is TGTGCCAGCAGGGGACCTAGCGGGGGGGTATACGCCGGGGAGCTGTTTTTT. It translates to CASRGPSGGVYAGELFF.

The CDR3 bases are TGTGCCAGCAGTTCAGGACAGTGGAACACTGAAGCTTTCTTT. This translates into CASSSGQWNTEAFF. The rearrangement links TRBV27 to TRBJ1-1, with D perhaps matching TRBD1 (6 bases). CDR3 length equals 14 residues. V lost 4 bases to trimming and J lost 1 base, with 10 bases between them. Per germline, CDR1 MNHEY and CDR2 SMNVEV (reference sequence).

The chain has TRBV30 and TRBJ1-6; TRBD1 aligns across 9 bases. The V and J ends lost 2 bases and 12 bases, in that order; junction bases with no gene match: 5. Germline V gene lookup returns CDR1 GTSNPN and CDR2 SVGIG (reference sequence). The CDR3 loop spans 13 amino acids. The CDR3 DNA is TGTGCCTGGAGTAGGCGACAGGGGGGACCCCTCCACTTT. Protein sequence: CAWSRRQGGPLHF. The full variable domain, its missing parts supplied by reference TRBV30 and TRBJ1-6, is SQTIHQWPATLVQPVGSPLSLECTVEGTSNPNLYWYRQAAGRGLQLLFYSVGIGQISSEVPQNLSASRPQDRQFILSSKKLLLSDSGFYLCAWSRRQGGPLHFGNGTRLTVT.